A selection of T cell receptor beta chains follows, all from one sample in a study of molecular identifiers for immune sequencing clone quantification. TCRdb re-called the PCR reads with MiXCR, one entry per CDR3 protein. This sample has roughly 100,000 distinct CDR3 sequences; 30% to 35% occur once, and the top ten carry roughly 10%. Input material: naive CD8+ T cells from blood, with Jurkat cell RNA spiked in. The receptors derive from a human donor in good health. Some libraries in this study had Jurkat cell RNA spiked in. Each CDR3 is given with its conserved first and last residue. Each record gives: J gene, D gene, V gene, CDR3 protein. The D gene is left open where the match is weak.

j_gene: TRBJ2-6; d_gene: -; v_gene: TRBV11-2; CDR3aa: CASSLLTPSSVANGLTF
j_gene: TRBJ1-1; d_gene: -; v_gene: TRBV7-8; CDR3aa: CASSPWSGVVNTEAFF
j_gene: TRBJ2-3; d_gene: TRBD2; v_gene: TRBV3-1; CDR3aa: CASSHPGLAGGSDTQYF
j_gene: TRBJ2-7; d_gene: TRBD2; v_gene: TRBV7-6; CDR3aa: CASSRLAGSYEQYF
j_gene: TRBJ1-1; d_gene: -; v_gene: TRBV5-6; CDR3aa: CASKINADTEAFF
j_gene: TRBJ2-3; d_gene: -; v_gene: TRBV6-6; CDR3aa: CASSYWSGDTQYF
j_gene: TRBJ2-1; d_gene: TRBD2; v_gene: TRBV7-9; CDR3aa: CASSTFSGRYNEQFF
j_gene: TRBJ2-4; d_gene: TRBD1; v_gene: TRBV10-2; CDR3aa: CASTPGQRNIQYF
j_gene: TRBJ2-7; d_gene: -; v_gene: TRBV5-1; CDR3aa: CASSIDTFSYEQYF
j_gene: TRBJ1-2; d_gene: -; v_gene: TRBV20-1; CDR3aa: CSALPVSYGYTF
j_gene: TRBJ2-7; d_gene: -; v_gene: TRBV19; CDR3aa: CASIDSSYEQYF
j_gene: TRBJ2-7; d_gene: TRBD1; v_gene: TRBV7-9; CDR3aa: CASSLARQGDEQYF
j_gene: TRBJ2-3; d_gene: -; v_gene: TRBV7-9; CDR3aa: CASNEATTEDTQYF
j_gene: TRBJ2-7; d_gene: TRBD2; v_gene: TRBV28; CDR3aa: CASSQNSGSPYEQYF
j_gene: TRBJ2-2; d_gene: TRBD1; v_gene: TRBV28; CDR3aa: CASSLFADRIRGELFF